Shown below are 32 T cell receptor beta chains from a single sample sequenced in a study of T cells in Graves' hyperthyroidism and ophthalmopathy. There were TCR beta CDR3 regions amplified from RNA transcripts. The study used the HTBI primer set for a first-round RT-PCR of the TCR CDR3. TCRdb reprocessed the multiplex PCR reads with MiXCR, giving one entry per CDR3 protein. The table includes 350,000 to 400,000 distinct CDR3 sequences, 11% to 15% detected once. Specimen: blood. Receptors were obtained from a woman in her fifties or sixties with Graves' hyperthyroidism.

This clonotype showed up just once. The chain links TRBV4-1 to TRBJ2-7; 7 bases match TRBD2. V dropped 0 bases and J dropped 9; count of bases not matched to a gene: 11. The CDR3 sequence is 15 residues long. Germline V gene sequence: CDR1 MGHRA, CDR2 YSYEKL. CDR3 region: CASSQDPSGGSGQYF. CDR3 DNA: TGCGCCAGCAGCCAAGATCCTAGCGGAGGGTCTGGGCAGTACTTC.

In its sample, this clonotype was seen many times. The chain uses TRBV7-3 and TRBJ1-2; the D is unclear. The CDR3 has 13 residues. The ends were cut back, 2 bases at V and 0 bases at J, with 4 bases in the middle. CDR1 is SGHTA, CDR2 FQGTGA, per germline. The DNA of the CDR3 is TGTGCCAGCAGCTTAGGAGCTAACTATGGCTACACCTTC. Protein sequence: CASSLGANYGYTF.

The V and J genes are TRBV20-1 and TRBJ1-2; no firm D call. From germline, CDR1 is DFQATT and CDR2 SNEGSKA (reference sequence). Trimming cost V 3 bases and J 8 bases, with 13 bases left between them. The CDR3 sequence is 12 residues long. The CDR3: CSASPEGWGYTF. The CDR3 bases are TGCAGTGCTAGCCCCGAGGGTTGGGGCTACACCTTC.

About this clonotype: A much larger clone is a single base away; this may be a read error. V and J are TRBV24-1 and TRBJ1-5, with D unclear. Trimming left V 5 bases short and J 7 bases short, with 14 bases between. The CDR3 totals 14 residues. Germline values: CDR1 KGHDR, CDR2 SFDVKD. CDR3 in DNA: TGTGCCACCAGTGCCCCCGACGCTGGACAGCCCCAGCATTTT. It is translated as CATSAPDAGQPQHF.

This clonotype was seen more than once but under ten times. The DNA for the CDR3 is TGTGCCAGCAGCGTAGACAGGGCCCGAGCCAAAAACATTCAGTACTTC. As protein: CASSVDRARAKNIQYF. J is TRBJ2-4 and V is TRBV7-2, with 7 bases lining up with TRBD1. Unmatched junction bases numbered 7, after V lost 5 bases and J lost 0 bases. CDR3 length: 16 amino acids. From germline, CDR1 is SGHTA and CDR2 FQGNSA.

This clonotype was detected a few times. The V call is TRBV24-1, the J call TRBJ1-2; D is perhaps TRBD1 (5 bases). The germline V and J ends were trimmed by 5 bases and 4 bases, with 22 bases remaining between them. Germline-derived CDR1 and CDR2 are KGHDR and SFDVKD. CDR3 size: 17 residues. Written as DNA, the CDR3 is TGTGCCACCAGTGGACGTTCCCAGCTTCAGGGCGTCTATGGCTACACCTTC. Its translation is CATSGRSQLQGVYGYTF.

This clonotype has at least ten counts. The CDR3 DNA reads TGTGCCAGCTCACCACTCGACGGCCCCTACGAGCAGTACTTC. It is translated as CASSPLDGPYEQYF. The genes are TRBV18 and TRBJ2-7; no clear D gene. Trimming removed 1 base from V and 2 bases from J, with 9 bases in between. Germline CDR1 and CDR2: KGHSH and LQKENI. The CDR3 sequence is 14 residues long.

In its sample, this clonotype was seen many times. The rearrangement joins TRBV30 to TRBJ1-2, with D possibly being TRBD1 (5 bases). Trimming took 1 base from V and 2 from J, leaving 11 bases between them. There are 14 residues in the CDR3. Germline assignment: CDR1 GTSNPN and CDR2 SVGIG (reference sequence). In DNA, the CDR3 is TGTGCCTGGAGTGCCCGACAGAAAAACTATGGCTACACCTTC. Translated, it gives CAWSARQKNYGYTF.

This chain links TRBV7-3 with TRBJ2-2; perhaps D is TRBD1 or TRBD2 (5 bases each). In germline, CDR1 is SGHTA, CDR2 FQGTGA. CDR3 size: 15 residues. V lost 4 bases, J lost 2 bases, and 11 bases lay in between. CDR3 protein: CASSWDVGNTGELFF. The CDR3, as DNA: TGTGCCAGCAGCTGGGACGTAGGAAACACCGGGGAGCTGTTTTTT.

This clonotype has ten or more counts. The CDR3 nucleotides read TGCAGTGCTAGGTCAGGGACAGGGGGCGACCTTCTTCAAGAGACCCAGTACTTC. Translating gives CSARSGTGGDLLQETQYF. The genes are TRBV20-1 and TRBJ2-5, with 12 bases fitting TRBD1. The CDR3 is made up of 18 amino acids. The V gene end was trimmed by 3 bases and the J gene end by 2 bases; junction bases not matched to a gene: 13. Germline V lookup: CDR1 DFQATT, CDR2 SNEGSKA (reference sequence).

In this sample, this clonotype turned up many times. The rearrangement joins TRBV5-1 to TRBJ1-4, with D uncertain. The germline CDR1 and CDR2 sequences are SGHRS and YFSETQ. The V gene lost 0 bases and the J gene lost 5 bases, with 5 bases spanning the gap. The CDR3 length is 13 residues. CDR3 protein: CASSLGVNEKLFF. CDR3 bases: TGCGCCAGCAGCTTGGGGGTCAATGAAAAACTGTTTTTT.

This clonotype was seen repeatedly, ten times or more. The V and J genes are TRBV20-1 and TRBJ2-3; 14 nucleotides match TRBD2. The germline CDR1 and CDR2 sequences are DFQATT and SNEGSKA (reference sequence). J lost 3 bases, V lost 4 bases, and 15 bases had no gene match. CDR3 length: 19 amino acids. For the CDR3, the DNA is TGCAGTGCTATGCCGGGACTAGCGGGAGAGGGGGTGTATACAGATACGCAGTATTTT. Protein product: CSAMPGLAGEGVYTDTQYF.

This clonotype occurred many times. The CDR3 sequence: CASLGLNYGYTF. For the CDR3, the DNA is TGTGCCAGTCTGGGTCTAAACTATGGCTACACCTTC. This sequence joins TRBV30 and TRBJ1-2; no clear D. V lost 8 bases and J lost 2, with 12 bases in between. The germline V gene encodes CDR1 GTSNPN and CDR2 SVGIG (reference sequence). CDR3 length: 12 amino acids.

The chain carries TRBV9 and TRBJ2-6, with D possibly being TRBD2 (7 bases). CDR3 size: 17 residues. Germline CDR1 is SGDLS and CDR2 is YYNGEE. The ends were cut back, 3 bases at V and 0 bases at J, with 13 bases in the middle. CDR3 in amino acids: CASSEGGGYSGANVLTF. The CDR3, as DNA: TGTGCCAGCAGCGAGGGGGGGGGGTACTCTGGGGCCAACGTCCTGACTTTC. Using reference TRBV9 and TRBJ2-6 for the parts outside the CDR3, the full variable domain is DSGVTQTPKHLITATGQRVTLRCSPRSGDLSVYWYQQSLDQGLQFLIQYYNGEERAKGNILERFSAQQFPDLHSELNLSSLELGDSALYFCASSEGGGYSGANVLTFGAGSRLTVL.

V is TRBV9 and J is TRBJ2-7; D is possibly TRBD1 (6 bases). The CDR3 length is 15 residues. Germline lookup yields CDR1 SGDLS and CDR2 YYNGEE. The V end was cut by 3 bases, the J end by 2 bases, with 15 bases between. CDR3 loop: CASSDRVWRTYEQYF. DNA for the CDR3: TGTGCCAGCAGCGACAGGGTTTGGAGGACCTACGAGCAGTACTTC.

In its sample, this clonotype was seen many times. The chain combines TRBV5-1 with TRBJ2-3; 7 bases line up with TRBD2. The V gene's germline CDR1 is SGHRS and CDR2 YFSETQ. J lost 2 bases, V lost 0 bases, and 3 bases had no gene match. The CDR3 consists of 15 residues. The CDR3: CASSLESGITDTQYF. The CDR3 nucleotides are TGCGCCAGCAGCTTGGAAAGCGGGATCACAGATACGCAGTATTTT.

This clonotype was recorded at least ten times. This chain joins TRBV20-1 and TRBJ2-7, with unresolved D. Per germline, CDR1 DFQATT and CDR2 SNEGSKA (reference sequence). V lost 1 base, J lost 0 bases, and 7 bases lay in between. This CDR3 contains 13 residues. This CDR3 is CSARGLGSYEQYF. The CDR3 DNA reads TGCAGTGCTAGAGGACTTGGCTCCTACGAGCAGTACTTC.

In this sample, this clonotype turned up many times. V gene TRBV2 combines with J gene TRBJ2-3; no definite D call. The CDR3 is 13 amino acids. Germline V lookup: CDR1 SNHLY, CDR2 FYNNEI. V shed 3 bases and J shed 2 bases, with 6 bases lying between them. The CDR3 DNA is TGTGCCAGCAGTGATAGGTCCACAGATACGCAGTATTTT. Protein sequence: CASSDRSTDTQYF.

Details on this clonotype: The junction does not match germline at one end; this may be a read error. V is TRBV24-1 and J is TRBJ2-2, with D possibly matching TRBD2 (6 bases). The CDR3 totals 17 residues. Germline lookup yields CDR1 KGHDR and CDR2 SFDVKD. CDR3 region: CATSGVAGKLNSGELFF. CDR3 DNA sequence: TGTGCCACCAGTGGGGTTGCGGGGAAGCTGAACTCCGGGGAGCTGTTTTTT.

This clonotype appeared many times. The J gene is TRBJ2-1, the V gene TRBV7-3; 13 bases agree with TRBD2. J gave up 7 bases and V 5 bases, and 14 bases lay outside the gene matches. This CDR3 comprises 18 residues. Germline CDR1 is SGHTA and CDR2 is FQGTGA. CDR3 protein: CASSPLAGGPGGANEQFF. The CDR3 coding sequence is TGTGCCAGCAGCCCACTAGCGGGAGGGCCTGGAGGTGCGAATGAGCAGTTCTTC.

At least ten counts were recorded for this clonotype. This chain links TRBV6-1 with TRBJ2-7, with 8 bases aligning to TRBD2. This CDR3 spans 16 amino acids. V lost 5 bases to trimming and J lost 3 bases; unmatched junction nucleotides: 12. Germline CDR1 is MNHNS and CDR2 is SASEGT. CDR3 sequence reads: CASSPSPGGRFYEQYF. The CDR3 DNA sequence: TGTGCCAGCAGTCCCTCACCGGGCGGGAGGTTCTACGAGCAGTACTTC.

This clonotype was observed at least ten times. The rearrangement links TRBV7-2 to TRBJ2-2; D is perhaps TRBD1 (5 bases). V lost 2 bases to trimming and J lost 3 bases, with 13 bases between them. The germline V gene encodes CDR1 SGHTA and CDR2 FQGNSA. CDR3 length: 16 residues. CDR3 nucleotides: TGTGCCAGCAGCTTAAGGGGCCCCCCCGACACCGGGGAGCTGTTTTTT. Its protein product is CASSLRGPPDTGELFF.

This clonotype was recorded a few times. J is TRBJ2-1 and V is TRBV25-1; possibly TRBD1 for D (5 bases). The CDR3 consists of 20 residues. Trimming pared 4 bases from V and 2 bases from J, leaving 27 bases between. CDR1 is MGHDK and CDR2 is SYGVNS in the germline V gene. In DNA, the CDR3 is TGTGCCAGCAGTGGCCGGCCCGGAAAAAAGGGGCTACCCACCTACAATGAGCAGTTCTTC. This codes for CASSGRPGKKGLPTYNEQFF.

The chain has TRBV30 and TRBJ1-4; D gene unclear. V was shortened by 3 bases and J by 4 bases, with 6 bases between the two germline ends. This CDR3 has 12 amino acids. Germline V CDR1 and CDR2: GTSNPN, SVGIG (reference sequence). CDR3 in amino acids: CAWRWSNEKLFF. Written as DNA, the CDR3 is TGTGCCTGGAGGTGGAGTAATGAAAAACTGTTTTTT.

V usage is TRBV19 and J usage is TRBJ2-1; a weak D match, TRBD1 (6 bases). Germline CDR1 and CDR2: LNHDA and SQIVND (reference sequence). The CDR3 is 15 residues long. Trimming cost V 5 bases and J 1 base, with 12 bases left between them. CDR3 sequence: CASSSLQGSYNEQFF. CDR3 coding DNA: TGTGCCAGTAGTTCTCTCCAGGGGTCCTACAATGAGCAGTTCTTC.

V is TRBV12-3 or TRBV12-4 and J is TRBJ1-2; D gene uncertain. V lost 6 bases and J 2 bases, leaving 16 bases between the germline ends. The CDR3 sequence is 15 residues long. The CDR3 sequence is CASRTAKRSNYGYTF. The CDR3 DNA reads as TGTGCCAGCAGGACCGCCAAGCGCTCAAACTATGGCTACACCTTC.

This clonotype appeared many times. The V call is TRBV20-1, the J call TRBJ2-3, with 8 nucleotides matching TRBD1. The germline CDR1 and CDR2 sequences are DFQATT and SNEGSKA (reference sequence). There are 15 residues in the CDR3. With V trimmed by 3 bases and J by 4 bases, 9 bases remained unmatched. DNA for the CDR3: TGCAGTGCTAGTTTTAGTACAGGGGGGCCAGATACGCAGTATTTT. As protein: CSASFSTGGPDTQYF.

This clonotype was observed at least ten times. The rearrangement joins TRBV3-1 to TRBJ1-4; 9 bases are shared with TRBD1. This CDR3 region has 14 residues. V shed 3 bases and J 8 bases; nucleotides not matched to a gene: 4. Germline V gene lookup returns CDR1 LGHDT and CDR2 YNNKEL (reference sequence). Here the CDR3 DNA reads TGTGCCAGCAGCCACCGGGACAGGGTGGAAAAACTGTTTTTT. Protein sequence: CASSHRDRVEKLFF.

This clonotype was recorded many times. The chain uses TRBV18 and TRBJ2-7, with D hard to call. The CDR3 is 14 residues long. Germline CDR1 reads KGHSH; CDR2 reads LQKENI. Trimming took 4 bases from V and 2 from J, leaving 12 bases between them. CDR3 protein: CASSLAGKTYEQYF. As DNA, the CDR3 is TGTGCCAGCTCACTGGCTGGCAAAACCTACGAGCAGTACTTC.

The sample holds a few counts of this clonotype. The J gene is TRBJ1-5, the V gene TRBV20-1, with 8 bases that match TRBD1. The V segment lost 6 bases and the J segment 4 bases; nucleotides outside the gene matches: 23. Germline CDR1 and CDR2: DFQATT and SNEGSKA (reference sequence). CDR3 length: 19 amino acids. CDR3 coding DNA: TGCAGTGCCTTAGATATTCGAGCAGGGGGCATTTCAAGGAATCAGCCCCAGCATTTT. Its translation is CSALDIRAGGISRNQPQHF.

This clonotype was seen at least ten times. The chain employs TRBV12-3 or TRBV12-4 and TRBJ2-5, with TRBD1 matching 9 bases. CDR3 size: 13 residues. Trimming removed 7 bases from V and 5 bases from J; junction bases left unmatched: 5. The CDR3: CASTRTGDETQYF. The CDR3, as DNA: TGTGCCAGCACCAGGACAGGGGACGAGACCCAGTACTTC.

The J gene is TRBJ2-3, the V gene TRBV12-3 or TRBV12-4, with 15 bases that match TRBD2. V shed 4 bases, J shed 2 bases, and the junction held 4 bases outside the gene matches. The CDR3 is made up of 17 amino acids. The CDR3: CASSSGTSGRTTDTQYF. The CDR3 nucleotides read TGTGCCAGCAGTTCCGGGACTAGCGGGAGGACCACAGATACGCAGTATTTT.